This T cell receptor beta chain was sequenced for a study of tumor-infiltrating lymphocytes in primary liver carcinoma. Across the study: Samples gave roughly 3.65 to 8 million productive TCRbeta reads, similar across tissue types. Findings and limits, study-wide: Lower overlap was observed for tumor-adjacent and tumor-blood pairs relative to tumor region pairs. Tumor specimens were characterized by a significantly higher top-250-clone fraction than blood (p = 0.039).

From around 500 ng total RNA, TCR beta cDNA was generated with a primer in the constant region. Slightly modified ARM-PCR with three nested multiplex PCR rounds yielded TCR beta libraries. Using its own MiXCR run on the multiplex PCR reads, TCRdb lists one record per CDR3 protein. The sample has approximately 110,000 distinct CDR3 sequences; around 64% are singletons. Co-extraction of RNA and DNA was performed on about 19-33 mg of unsorted bulk tissue. This clonotype appeared many times. Its antigen is unknown. The clonotype comes from an older woman with primary liver carcinoma and hepatitis B virus infection. Sequenced sample: liver tumor tissue from sampling region 3. As for subset: tumor region T3, left-lateral pole.

The CDR3 DNA is TGTGCCAGCAGCTTAGCCGGTAGGAGGACAGATACGCAGTATTTT. It specifies CASSLAGRRTDTQYF. V and J are TRBV13 and TRBJ2-3; D might be TRBD2 (5 bases). The CDR3 spans 15 residues. Trimming removed 1 base at V and 3 bases at J, with 11 bases between. Germline lookup yields CDR1 PRHDT and CDR2 FYEKMQ (reference sequence).